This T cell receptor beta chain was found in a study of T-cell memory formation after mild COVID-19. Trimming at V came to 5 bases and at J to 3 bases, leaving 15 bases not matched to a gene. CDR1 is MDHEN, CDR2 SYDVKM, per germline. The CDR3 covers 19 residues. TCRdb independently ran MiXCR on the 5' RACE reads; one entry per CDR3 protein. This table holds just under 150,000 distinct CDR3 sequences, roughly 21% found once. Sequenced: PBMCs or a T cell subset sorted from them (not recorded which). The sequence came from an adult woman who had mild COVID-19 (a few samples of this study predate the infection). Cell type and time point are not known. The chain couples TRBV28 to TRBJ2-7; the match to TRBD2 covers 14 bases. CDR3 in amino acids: CASSPGMPRLAGGRYEQYF. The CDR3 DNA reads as TGTGCCAGCAGTCCTGGGATGCCGCGACTAGCGGGGGGGCGCTACGAGCAGTACTTC.